Sequencing of this TCR beta chain was carried out in a study of Graves' ophthalmopathy and Graves' hyperthyroidism. The table lists this clonotype with a few counts. What it binds is unknown. From RNA, the CDR3 regions of TCR beta chains were amplified and sequenced. HTBI-primed RT-PCR formed the first round, and a multiplex PCR formed the second. TCRdb independently ran MiXCR on the multiplex PCR reads; one entry per CDR3 protein. The sample holds 1 million to 1.3 million distinct CDR3 sequences, less than 45% seen once. Other autoimmune diseases, uncontrolled infections, pregnancy or lactation ruled patients out of participation. CDR3 length: 17 amino acids. J lost 4 bases, V lost 6 bases, and 13 bases had no gene match. The V gene's germline CDR1 is MNHEY and CDR2 SVGEGT. Study findings and constraints: The model achieved 70.59% sensitivity and 72% to 75% specificity for ophthalmopathy progression.

This chain links TRBV6-2 or TRBV6-3 with TRBJ2-2, with 8 bases that match TRBD2. This sequence originates from an adult man with Graves' hyperthyroidism. Sequencing was carried out using peripheral blood or thyroid tissue (not recorded which). The CDR3 sequence: CASSEDVAGGSTGELFF. In DNA form, the CDR3 reads TGTGCCAGCAGCGAGGACGTGGCGGGAGGTAGCACCGGGGAGCTGTTTTTT.